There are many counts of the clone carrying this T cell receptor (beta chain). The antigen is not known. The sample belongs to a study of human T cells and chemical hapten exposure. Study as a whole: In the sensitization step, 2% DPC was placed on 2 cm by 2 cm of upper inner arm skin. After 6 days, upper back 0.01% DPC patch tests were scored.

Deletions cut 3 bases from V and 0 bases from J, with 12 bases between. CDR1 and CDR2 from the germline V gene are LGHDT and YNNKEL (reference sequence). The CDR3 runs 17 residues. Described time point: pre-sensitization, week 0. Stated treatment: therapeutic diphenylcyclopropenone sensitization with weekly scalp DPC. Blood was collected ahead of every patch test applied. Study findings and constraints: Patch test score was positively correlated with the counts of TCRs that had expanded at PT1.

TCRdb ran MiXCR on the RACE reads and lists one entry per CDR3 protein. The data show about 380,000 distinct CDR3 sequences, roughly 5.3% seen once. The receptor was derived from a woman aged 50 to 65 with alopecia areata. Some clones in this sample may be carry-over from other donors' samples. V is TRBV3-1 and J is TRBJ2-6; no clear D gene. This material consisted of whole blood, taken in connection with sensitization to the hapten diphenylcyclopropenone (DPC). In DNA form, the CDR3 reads TGTGCCAGCAGCCAGGGGAACGGGTACTCTGGGGCCAACGTCCTGACTTTC. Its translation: CASSQGNGYSGANVLTF.